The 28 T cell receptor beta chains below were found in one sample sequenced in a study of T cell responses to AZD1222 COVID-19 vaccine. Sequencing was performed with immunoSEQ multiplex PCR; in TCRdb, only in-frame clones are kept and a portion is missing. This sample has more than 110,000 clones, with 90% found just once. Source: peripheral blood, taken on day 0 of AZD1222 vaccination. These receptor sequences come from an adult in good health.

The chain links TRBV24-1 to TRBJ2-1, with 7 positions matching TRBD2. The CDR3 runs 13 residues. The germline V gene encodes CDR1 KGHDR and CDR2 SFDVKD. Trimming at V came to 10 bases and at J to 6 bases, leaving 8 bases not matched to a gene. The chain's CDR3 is CATRGVTSNEQFF. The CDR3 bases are TGTGCCACTCGGGGGGTAACGAGCAATGAGCAGTTCTTC.

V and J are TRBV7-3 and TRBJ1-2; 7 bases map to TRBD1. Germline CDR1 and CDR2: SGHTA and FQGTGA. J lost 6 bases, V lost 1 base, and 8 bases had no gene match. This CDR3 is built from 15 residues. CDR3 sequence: CASSLKGGTVHGYTF. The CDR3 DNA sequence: TGTGCCAGCAGCTTAAAGGGGGGGACAGTTCATGGCTACACCTTC.

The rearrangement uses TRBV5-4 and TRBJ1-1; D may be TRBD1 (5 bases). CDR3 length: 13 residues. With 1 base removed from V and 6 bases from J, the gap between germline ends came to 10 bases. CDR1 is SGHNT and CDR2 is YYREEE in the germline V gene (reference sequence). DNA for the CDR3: TGTGCCAGCAGCTTGCCAGGGAGACCTGAAGCTTTCTTT. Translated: CASSLPGRPEAFF.

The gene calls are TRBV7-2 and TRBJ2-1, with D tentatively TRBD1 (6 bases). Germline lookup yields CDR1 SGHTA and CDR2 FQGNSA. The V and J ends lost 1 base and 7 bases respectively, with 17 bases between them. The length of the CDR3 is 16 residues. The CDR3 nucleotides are TGTGCCAGCAGCTTAGTTGGTAGCCCCAGGGGAAATGAGCAGTTCTTC. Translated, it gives CASSLVGSPRGNEQFF.

CDR3 bases: TGTGCCAGCTCACCAGGTTTCCCTGGGACTAGGAGCTCCTATAATTCACCCCTCCACTTT. It encodes CASSPGFPGTRSSYNSPLHF. This rearrangement joins TRBV18 to TRBJ1-6, with D tentatively TRBD1 (5 bases). CDR1 is KGHSH and CDR2 is LQKENI in the germline V gene. The germline V and J ends were trimmed by 2 bases and 0 bases, with 20 bases remaining between them. The CDR3 runs to 20 residues.

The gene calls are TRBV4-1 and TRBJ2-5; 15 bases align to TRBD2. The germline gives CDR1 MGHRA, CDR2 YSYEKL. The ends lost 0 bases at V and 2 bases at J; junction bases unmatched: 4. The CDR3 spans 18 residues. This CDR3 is CASSQDPGLAGGQETQYF. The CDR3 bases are TGCGCCAGCAGCCAAGACCCGGGACTAGCGGGGGGACAAGAGACCCAGTACTTC.

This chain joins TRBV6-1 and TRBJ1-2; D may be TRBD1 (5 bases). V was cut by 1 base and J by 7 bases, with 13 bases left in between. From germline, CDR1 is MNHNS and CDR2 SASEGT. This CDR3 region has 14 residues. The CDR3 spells CASSEVMGPLGYTF. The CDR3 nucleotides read TGTGCCAGCAGTGAAGTCATGGGACCCCTTGGCTACACCTTC.

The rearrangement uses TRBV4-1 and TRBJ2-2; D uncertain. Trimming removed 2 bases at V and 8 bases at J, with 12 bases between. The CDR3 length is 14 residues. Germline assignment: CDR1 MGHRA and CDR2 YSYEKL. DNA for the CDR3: TGCGCCAGCAGCCAACCACTTCGTTCGGGGGAGCTGTTTTTT. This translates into CASSQPLRSGELFF.

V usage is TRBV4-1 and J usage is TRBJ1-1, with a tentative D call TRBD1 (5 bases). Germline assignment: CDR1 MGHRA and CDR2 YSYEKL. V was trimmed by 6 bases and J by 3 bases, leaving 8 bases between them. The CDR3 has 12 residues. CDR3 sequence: CASRDRYTEAFF. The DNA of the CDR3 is TGCGCCAGCAGAGACAGATACACTGAAGCTTTCTTT.

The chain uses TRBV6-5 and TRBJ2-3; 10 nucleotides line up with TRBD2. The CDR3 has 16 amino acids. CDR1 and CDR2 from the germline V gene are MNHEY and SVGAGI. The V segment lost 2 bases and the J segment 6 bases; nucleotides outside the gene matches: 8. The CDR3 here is CASSYVGLAGADTQYF. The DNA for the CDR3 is TGTGCCAGCAGTTACGTGGGCCTAGCGGGAGCCGATACGCAGTATTTT.

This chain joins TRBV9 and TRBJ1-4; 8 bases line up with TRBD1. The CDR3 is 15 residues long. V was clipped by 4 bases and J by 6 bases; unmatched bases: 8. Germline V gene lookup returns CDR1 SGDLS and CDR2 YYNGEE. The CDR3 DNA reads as TGTGCCAGCAGCATAGGACAGGGAGGCCATGAAAAACTGTTTTTT. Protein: CASSIGQGGHEKLFF.

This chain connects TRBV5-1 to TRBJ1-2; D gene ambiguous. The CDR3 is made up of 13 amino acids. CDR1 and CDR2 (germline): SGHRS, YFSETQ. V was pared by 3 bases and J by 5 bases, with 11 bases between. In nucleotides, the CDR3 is TGCGCCAGCAGCTCGGCGGATAAGTATGGCTACACCTTC. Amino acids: CASSSADKYGYTF. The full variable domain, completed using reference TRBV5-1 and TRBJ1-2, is KAGVTQTPRYLIKTRGQQVTLSCSPISGHRSVSWYQQTPGQGLQFLFEYFSETQRNKGNFPGRFSGRQFSNSRSEMNVSTLELGDSALYLCASSSADKYGYTFGSGTRLTVV.

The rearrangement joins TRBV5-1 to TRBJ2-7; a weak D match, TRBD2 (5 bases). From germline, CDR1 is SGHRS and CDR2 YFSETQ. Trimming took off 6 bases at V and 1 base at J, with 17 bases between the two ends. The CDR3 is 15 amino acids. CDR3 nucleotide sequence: TGCGCCAGCACGCACCGGGAACAGCCATCCTACGAGCAGTACTTC. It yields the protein CASTHREQPSYEQYF. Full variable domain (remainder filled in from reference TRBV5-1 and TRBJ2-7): KAGVTQTPRYLIKTRGQQVTLSCSPISGHRSVSWYQQTPGQGLQFLFEYFSETQRNKGNFPGRFSGRQFSNSRSEMNVSTLELGDSALYLCASTHREQPSYEQYFGPGTRLTVT.

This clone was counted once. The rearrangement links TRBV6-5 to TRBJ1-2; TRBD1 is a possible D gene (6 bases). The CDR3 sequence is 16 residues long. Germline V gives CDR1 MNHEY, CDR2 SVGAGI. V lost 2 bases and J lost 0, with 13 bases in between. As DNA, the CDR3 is TGTGCCAGCAGTTACGTTGGAACAGGGACTAACTATGGCTACACCTTC. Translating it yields CASSYVGTGTNYGYTF.

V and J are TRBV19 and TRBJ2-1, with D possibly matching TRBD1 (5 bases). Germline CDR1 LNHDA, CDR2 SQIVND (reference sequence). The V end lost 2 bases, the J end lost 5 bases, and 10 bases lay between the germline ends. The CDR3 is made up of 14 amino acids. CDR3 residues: CASSIPRQNNEQFF. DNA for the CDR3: TGTGCCAGTAGTATACCGCGACAGAACAATGAGCAGTTCTTC.

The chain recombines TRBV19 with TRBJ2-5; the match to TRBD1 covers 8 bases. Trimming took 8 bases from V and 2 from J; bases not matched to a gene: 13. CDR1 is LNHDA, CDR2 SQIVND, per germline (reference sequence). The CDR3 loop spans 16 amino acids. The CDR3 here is CASPSRMGTGQETQYF. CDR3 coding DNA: TGTGCCAGTCCGTCAAGGATGGGGACAGGACAAGAGACCCAGTACTTC.

Here the CDR3 reads CASSLPPRGKTDGEQFF. The CDR3 region has the DNA TGTGCCAGCAGCTTGCCTCCGAGGGGAAAGACTGACGGTGAGCAGTTCTTC. The chain carries TRBV11-3 and TRBJ2-1; D tentatively reads TRBD1 or TRBD2 (5 bases each). Deletions cut 3 bases from V and 9 bases from J, with 24 bases between. The CDR3 is 17 residues long. Germline V gene lookup returns CDR1 SGHNT and CDR2 YENEEA.

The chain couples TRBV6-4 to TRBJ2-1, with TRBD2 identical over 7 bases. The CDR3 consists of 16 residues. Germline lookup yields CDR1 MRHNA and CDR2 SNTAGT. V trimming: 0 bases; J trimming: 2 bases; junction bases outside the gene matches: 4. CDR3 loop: CASSDSREGTYNEQFF. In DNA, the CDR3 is TGTGCCAGCAGTGACTCGAGGGAGGGCACCTACAATGAGCAGTTCTTC.

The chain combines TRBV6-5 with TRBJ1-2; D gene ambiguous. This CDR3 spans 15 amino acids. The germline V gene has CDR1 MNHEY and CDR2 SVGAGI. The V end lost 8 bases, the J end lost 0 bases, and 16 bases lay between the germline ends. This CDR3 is CASPGMDGSNYGYTF. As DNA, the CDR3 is TGTGCCAGCCCGGGGATGGACGGCTCTAACTATGGCTACACCTTC.

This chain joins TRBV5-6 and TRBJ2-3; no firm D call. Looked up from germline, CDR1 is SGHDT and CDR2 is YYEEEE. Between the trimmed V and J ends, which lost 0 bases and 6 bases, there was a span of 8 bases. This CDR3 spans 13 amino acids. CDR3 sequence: CASSLDHGDTQYF. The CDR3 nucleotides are TGTGCCAGCAGCTTGGATCACGGGGATACGCAGTATTTT.

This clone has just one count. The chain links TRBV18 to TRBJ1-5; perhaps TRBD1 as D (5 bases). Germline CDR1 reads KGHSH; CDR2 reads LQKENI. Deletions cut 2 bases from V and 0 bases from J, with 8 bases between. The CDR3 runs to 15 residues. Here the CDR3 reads CASSPSGASNQPQHF. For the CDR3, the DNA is TGTGCCAGCTCACCATCCGGGGCTAGCAATCAGCCCCAGCATTTT.

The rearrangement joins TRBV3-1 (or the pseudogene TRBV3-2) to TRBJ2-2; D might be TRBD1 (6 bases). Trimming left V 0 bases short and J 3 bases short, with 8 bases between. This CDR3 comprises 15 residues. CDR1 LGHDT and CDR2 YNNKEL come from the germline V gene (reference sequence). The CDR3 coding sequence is TGTGCCAGCAGCCAAGAGGGGGCCGACACCGGGGAGCTGTTTTTT. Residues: CASSQEGADTGELFF.

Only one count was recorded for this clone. CDR3 bases: TGTGCCAGCAGCGACAGGGCTGCAACTAATGAAAAACTGTTTTTT. It yields the protein CASSDRAATNEKLFF. V gene TRBV9 combines with J gene TRBJ1-4; TRBD1 is a possible D gene (6 bases). V was clipped by 3 bases and J by 0 bases, with 9 bases between them. The V gene's germline CDR1 is SGDLS and CDR2 YYNGEE. The CDR3 has 15 amino acids.

CDR3 DNA sequence: TGTGCCAGCAGCGGCGAGGGGGGTTCGGGAGAAAAACTGTTTTTT. Translating gives CASSGEGGSGEKLFF. The rearrangement links TRBV3-1 (or the pseudogene TRBV3-2) to TRBJ1-4, with TRBD1 as a possible D gene (6 bases). The length of the CDR3 is 15 residues. Trimming took off 5 bases at V and 8 bases at J, with 18 bases between the two ends. Germline V gene data show CDR1 as LGHDT and CDR2 as YNNKEL (reference sequence).

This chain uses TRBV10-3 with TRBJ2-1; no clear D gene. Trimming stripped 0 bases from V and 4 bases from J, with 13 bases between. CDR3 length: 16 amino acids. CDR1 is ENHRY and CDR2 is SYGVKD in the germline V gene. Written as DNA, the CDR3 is TGTGCCATCAGTGAGTCTGCTCGAGTAGGGTACAATGAGCAGTTCTTC. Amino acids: CAISESARVGYNEQFF.

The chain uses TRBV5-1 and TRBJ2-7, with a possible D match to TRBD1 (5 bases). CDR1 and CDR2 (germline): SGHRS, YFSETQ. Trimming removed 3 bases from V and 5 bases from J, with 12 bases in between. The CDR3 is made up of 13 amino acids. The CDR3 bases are TGCGCCAGCAGCTCACTCCAGGGTAACGAGCAGTACTTC. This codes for CASSSLQGNEQYF. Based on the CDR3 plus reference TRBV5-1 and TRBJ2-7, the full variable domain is KAGVTQTPRYLIKTRGQQVTLSCSPISGHRSVSWYQQTPGQGLQFLFEYFSETQRNKGNFPGRFSGRQFSNSRSEMNVSTLELGDSALYLCASSSLQGNEQYFGPGTRLTVT.

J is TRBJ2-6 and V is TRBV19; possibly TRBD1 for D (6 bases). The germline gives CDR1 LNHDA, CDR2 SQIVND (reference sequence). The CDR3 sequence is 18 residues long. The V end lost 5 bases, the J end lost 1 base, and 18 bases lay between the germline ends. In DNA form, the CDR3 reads TGTGCCAGTAGTTCGCGCCTACCCGGACAGTCTGGGGCCAACGTCCTGACTTTC. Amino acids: CASSSRLPGQSGANVLTF.

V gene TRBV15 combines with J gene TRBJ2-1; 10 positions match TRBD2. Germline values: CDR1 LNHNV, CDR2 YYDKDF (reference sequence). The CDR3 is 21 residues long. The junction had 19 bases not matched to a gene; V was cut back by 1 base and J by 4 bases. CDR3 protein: CATSRVGQGRSLAGVYNEQFF. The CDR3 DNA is TGTGCCACCAGCAGAGTTGGGCAGGGTCGATCCCTAGCGGGAGTTTACAATGAGCAGTTCTTC.